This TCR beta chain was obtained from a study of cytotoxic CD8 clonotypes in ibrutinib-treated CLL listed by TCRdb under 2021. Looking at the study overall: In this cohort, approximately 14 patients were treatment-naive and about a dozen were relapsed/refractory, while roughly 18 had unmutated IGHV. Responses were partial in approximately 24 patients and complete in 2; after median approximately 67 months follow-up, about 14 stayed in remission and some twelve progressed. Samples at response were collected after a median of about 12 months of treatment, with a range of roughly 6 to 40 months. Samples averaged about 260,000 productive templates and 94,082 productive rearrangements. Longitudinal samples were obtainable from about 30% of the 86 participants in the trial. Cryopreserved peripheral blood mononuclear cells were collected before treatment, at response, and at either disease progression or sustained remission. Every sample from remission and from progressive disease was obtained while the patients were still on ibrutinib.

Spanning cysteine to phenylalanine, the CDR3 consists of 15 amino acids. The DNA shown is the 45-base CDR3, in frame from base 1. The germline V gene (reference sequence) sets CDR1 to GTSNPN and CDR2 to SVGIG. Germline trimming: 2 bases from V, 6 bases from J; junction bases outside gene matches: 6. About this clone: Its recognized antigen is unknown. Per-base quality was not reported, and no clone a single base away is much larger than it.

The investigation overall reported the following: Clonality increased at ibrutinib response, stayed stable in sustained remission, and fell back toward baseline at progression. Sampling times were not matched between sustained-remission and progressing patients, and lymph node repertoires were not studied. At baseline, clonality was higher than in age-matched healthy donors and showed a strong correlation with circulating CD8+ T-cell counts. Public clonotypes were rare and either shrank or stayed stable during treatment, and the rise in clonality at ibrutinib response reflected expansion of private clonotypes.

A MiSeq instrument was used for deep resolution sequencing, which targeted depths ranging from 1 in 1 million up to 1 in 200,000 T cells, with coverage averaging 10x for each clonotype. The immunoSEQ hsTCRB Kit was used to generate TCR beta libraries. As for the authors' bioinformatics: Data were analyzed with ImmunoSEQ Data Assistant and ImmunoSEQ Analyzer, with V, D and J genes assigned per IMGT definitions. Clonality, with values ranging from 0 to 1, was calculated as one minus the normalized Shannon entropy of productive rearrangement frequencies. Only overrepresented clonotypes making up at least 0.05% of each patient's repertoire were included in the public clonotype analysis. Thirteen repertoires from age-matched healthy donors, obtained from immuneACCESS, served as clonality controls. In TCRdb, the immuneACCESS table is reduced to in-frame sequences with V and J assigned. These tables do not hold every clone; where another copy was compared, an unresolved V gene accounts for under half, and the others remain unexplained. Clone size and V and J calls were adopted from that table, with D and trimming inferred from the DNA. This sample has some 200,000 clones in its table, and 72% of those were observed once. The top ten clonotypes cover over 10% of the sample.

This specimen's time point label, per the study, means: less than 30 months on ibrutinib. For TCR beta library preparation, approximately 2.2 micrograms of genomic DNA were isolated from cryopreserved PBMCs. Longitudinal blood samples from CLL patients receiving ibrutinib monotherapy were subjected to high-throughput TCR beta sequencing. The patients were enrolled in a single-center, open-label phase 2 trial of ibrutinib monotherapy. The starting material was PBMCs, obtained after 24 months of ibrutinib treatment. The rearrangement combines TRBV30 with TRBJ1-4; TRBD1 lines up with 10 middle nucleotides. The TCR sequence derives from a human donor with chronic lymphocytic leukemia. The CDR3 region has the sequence CAWSLAGTGDEKLFF. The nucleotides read TGTGCCTGGAGTTTAGCCGGGACAGGGGATGAAAAACTGTTTTTT. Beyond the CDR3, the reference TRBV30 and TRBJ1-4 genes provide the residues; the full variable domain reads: SQTIHQWPATLVQPVGSPLSLECTVEGTSNPNLYWYRQAAGRGLQLLFYSVGIGQISSEVPQNLSASRPQDRQFILSSKKLLLSDSGFYLCAWSLAGTGDEKLFFGSGTQLSVL.